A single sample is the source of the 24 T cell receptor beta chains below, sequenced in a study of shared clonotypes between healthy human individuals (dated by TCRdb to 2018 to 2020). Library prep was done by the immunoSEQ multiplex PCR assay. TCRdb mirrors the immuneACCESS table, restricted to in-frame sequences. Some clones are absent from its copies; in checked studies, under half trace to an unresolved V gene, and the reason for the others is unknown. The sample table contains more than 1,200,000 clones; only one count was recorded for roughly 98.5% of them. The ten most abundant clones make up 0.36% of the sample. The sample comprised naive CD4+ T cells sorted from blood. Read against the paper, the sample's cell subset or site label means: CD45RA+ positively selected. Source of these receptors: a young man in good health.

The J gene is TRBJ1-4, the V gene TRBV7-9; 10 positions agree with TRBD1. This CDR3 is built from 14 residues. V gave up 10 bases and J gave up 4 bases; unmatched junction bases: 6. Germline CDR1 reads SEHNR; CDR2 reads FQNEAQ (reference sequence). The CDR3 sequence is CAITGTGVNEKLFF. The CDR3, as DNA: TGTGCCATCACCGGGACAGGGGTTAATGAAAAACTGTTTTTT.

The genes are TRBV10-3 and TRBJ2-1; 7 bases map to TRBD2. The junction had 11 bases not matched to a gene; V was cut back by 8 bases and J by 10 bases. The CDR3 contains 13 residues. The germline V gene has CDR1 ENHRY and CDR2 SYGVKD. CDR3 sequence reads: CAISLRERKEQFF. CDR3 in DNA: TGTGCCATCTCTCTGCGGGAGAGGAAAGAGCAGTTCTTC.

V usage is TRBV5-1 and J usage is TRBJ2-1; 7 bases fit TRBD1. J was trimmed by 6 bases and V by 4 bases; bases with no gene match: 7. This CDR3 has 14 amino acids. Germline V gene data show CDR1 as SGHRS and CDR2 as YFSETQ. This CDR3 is CASSLTRGPNEQFF. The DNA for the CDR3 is TGCGCCAGCAGCCTAACAAGGGGGCCCAATGAGCAGTTCTTC.

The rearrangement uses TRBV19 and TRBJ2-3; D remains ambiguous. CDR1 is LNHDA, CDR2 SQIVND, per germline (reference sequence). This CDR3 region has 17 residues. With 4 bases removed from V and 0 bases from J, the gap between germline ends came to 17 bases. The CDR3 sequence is CASSNPVTSRSTDTQYF. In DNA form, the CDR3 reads TGTGCCAGTAGTAACCCAGTCACGTCCCGGAGCACAGATACGCAGTATTTT. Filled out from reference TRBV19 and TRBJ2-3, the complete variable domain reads DGGITQSPKYLFRKEGQNVTLSCEQNLNHDAMYWYRQDPGQGLRLIYYSQIVNDFQKGDIAEGYSVSREKKESFPLTVTSAQKNPTAFYLCASSNPVTSRSTDTQYFGPGTRLTVL.

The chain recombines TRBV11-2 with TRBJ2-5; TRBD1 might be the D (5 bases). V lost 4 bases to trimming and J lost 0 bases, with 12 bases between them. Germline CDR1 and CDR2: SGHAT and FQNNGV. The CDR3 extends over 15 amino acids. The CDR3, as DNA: TGTGCCAGCAGCTCGGTCACAGGCCACCAAGAGACCCAGTACTTC. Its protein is CASSSVTGHQETQYF.

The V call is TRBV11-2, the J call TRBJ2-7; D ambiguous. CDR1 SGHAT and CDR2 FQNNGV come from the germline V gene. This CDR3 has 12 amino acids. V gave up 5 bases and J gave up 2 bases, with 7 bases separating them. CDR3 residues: CASSPEAYEQYF. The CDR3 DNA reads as TGTGCCAGCAGCCCTGAGGCCTACGAGCAGTACTTC.

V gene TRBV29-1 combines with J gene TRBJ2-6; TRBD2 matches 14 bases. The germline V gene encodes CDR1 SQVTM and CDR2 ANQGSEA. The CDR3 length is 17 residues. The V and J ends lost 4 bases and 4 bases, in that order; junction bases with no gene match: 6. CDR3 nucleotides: TGCAGCGTTGTTGCGACTAGCGGGAGGGTCGGGGCCAACGTCCTGACTTTC. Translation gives CSVVATSGRVGANVLTF. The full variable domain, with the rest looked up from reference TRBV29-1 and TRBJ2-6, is SAVISQKPSRDICQRGTSLTIQCQVDSQVTMMFWYRQQPGQSLTLIATANQGSEATYESGFVIDKFPISRPNLTFSTLTVSNMSPEDSSIYLCSVVATSGRVGANVLTFGAGSRLTVL.

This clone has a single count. The CDR3 loop is CASSPGGTGANVLTF. The CDR3 DNA reads as TGTGCCAGCAGCCCAGGGGGGACTGGGGCCAACGTCCTGACTTTC. The chain joins TRBV7-2 to TRBJ2-6; D is perhaps TRBD1 (7 bases). Trimming left V 5 bases short and J 2 bases short, with 10 bases between. From germline, CDR1 is SGHTA and CDR2 FQGNSA. This CDR3 spans 15 amino acids.

The CDR3 nucleotides read TGTGCCAGCAGTGACTCGGGACTAGCGGGAACAGATACGCAGTATTTT. This encodes CASSDSGLAGTDTQYF. The chain couples TRBV6-4 to TRBJ2-3; 13 bases align to TRBD2. The CDR3 has 16 residues. Germline assignment: CDR1 MRHNA and CDR2 SNTAGT. Trimming at V came to 0 bases and at J to 3 bases, leaving 0 bases not matched to a gene.

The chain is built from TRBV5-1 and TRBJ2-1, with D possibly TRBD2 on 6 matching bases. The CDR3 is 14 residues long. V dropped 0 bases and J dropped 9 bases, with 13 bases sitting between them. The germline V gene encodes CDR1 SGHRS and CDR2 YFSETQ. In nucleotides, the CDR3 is TGCGCCAGCAGCTTGGAGCCTAGCGTTGGTGAGCAGTTCTTC. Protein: CASSLEPSVGEQFF.

The CDR3 nucleotides are TGTGCCAGCAGCCGGGGAGCCCTAGAAGAGACCCAGTACTTC. Its translation is CASSRGALEETQYF. This sequence joins TRBV7-2 and TRBJ2-5; D is possibly TRBD2 (5 bases). The V end lost 5 bases, the J end lost 3 bases, and 13 bases lay between the germline ends. Germline V CDR1 and CDR2: SGHTA, FQGNSA. This CDR3 has 14 amino acids.

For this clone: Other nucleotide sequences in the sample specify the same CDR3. Here the CDR3 DNA reads TGCGCCAGCAGCACAGGGGTCAATCAGCCCCAGCATTTT. Translating gives CASSTGVNQPQHF. This chain connects TRBV10-1 to TRBJ1-5, with 7 bases matching TRBD1. CDR1 is WNHNN and CDR2 is SYGVQD in the germline V gene (reference sequence). This CDR3 has 13 residues. Trimming removed 6 bases from V and 3 bases from J; junction bases left unmatched: 2.

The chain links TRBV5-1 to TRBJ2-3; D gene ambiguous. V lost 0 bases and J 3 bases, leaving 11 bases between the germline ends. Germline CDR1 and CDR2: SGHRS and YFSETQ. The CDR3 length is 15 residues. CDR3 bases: TGCGCCAGCAGCTTGGAACAGCCCGGTACAGATACGCAGTATTTT. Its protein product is CASSLEQPGTDTQYF.

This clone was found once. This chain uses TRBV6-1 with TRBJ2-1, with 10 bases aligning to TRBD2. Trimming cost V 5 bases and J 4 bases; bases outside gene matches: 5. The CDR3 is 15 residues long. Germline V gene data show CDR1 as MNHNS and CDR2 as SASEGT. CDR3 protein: CASSPLAGAYNEQFF. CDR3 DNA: TGTGCCAGCAGTCCCCTAGCGGGAGCTTACAATGAGCAGTTCTTC.

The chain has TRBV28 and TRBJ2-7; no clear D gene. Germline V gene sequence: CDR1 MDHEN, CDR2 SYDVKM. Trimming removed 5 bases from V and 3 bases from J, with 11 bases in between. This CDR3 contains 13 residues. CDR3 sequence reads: CASSRATSYEQYF. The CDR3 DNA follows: TGTGCCAGCAGTCGGGCCACCAGCTACGAGCAGTACTTC.

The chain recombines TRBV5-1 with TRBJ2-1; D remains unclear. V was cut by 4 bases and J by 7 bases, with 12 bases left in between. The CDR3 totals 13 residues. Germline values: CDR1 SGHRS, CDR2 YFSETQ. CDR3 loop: CASSPLAGNEQFF. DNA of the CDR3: TGCGCCAGCAGCCCCCTGGCAGGTAATGAGCAGTTCTTC.

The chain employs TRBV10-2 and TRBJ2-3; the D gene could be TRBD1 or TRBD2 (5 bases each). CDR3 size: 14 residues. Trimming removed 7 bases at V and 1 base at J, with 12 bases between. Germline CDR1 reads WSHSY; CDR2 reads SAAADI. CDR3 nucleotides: TGCGCCAGCACAGGGTCGCGGGGCACAGATACGCAGTATTTT. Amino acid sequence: CASTGSRGTDTQYF.

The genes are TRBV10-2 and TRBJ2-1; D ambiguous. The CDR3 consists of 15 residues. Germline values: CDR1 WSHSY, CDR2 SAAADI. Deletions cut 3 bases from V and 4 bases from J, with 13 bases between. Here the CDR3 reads CASSDLAETYNEQFF. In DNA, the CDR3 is TGCGCCAGCAGTGATTTGGCGGAAACATACAATGAGCAGTTCTTC.

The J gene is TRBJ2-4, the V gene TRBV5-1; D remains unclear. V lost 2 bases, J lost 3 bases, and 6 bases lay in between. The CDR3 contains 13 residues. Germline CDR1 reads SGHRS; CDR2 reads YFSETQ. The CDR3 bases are TGCGCCAGCAGCTTAGGGAACAAAAACATTCAGTACTTC. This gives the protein CASSLGNKNIQYF.

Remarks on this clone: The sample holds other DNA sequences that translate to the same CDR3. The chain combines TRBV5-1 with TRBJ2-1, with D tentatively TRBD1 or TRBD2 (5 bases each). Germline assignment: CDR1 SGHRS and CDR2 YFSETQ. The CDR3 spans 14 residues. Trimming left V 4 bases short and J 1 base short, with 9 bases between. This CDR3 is CASSLEGSYNEQFF. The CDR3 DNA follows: TGCGCCAGCAGCCTCGAGGGGTCCTACAATGAGCAGTTCTTC. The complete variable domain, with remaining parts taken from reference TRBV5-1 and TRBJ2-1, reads KAGVTQTPRYLIKTRGQQVTLSCSPISGHRSVSWYQQTPGQGLQFLFEYFSETQRNKGNFPGRFSGRQFSNSRSEMNVSTLELGDSALYLCASSLEGSYNEQFFGPGTRLTVL.

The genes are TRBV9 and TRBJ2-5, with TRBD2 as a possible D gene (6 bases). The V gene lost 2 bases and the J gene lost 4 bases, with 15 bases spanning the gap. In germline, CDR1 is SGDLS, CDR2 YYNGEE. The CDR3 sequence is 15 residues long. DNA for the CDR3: TGTGCCAGCAGCGTTGAAGGGGAGCGGGTAGAGACCCAGTACTTC. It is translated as CASSVEGERVETQYF.

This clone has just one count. The CDR3 is CASRTIRGTYEQYF. CDR3 sequence (DNA): TGTGCCAGCAGAACGATACGGGGTACCTACGAGCAGTACTTC. The chain is built from TRBV5-6 and TRBJ2-7; D possibly corresponds to TRBD2 (5 bases). This CDR3 has 14 amino acids. Germline lookup yields CDR1 SGHDT and CDR2 YYEEEE. Trimming took off 5 bases at V and 2 bases at J, with 14 bases between the two ends. The full variable domain, its missing parts supplied by reference TRBV5-6 and TRBJ2-7, is DAGVTQSPTHLIKTRGQQVTLRCSPKSGHDTVSWYQQALGQGPQFIFQYYEEEERQRGNFPDRFSGHQFPNYSSELNVNALLLGDSALYLCASRTIRGTYEQYFGPGTRLTVT.

The CDR3 region is CASSYSRAGEKQYF. In DNA form, the CDR3 reads TGTGCCAGCAGTTACTCGAGAGCAGGGGAGAAGCAGTACTTC. The chain recombines TRBV6-6 with TRBJ2-7, with D perhaps matching TRBD1 (6 bases). In germline, CDR1 is MNHNY, CDR2 SVGAGI (reference sequence). V was pared by 0 bases and J by 8 bases, with 14 bases between. The CDR3 loop spans 14 amino acids.

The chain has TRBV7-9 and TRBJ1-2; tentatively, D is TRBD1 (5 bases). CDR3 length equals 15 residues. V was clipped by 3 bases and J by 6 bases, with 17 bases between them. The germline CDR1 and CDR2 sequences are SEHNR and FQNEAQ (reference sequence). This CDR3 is CASSFRDGDPNGYTF. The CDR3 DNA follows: TGTGCCAGCAGCTTCAGGGACGGAGACCCGAATGGCTACACCTTC.